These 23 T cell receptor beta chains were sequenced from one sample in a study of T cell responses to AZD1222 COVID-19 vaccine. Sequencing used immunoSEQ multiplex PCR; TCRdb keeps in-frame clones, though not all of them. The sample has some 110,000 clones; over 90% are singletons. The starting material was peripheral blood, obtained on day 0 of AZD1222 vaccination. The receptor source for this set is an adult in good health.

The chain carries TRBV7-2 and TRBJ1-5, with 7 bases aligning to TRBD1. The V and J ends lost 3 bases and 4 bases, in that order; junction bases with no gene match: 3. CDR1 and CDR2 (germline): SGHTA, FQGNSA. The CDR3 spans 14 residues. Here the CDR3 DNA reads TGTGCCAGCAGCTTGGGACAGCTTAATCAGCCCCAGCATTTT. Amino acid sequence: CASSLGQLNQPQHF.

The CDR3 protein is CAWSRRYQETQYF. CDR3 bases: TGTGCCTGGAGTCGACGGTACCAAGAGACCCAGTACTTC. The gene calls are TRBV30 and TRBJ2-5, with D unclear. V lost 2 bases, J lost 0 bases, and 7 bases lay in between. The CDR3 is 13 residues long. CDR1 and CDR2 from the germline V gene are GTSNPN and SVGIG (reference sequence).

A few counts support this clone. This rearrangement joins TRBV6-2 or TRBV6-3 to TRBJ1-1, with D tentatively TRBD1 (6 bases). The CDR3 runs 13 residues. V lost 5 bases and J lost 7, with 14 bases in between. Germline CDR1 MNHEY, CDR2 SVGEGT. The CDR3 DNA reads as TGTGCCAGCAGTATAAGACGGGACAATGAAGCTTTCTTT. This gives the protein CASSIRRDNEAFF.

The CDR3 nucleotides read TGTGCCATCAGTGATCCGGGCCGCACCGGGGCGGGAGGGCCAGGCGATACGCAGTATTTT. It specifies CAISDPGRTGAGGPGDTQYF. The chain recombines TRBV10-3 with TRBJ2-3; TRBD2 agrees at 9 bases. Germline V gene data show CDR1 as ENHRY and CDR2 as SYGVKD. CDR3 length equals 20 residues. Trimming removed 3 bases from V and 6 bases from J; junction bases left unmatched: 22.

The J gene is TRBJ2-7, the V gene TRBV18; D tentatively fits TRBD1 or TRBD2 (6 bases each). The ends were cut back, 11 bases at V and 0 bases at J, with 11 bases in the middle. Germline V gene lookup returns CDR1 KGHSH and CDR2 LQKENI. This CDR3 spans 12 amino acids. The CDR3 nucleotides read TGTGCCGGGGGGACAAGCTCCTACGAGCAGTACTTC. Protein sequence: CAGGTSSYEQYF.

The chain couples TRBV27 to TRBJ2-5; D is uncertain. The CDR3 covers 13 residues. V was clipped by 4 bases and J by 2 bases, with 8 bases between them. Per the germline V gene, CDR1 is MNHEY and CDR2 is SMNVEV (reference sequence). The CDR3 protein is CASSSGSQETQYF. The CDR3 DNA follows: TGTGCCAGCAGTTCCGGGTCGCAAGAGACCCAGTACTTC.

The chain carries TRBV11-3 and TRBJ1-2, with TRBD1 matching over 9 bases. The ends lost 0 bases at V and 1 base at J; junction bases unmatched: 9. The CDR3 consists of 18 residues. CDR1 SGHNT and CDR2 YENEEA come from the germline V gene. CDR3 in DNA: TGTGCCAGCAGCTTAGAAGGTTGGGGACAGGGCCTTAACTATGGCTACACCTTC. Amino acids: CASSLEGWGQGLNYGYTF.

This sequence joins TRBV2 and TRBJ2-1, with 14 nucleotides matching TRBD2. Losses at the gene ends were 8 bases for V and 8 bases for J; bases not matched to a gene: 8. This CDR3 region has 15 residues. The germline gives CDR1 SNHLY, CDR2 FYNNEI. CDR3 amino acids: CASATGTSGRDEQFF. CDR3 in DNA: TGTGCCAGCGCCACCGGGACTAGCGGGAGAGATGAGCAGTTCTTC.

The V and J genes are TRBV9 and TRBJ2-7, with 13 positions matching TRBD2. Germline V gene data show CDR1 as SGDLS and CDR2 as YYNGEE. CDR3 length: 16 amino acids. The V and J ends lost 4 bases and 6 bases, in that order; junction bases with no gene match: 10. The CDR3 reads CASSPGLAGVDREQYF. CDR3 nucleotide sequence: TGTGCCAGCAGCCCCGGACTAGCGGGAGTTGACCGCGAGCAGTACTTC.

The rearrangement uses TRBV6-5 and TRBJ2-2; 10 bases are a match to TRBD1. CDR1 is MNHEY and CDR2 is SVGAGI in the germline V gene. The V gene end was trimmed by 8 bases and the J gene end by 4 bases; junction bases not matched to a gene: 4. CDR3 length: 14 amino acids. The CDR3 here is CASLGQGFTGELFF. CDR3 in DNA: TGTGCCAGCCTGGGACAGGGGTTCACCGGGGAGCTGTTTTTT.

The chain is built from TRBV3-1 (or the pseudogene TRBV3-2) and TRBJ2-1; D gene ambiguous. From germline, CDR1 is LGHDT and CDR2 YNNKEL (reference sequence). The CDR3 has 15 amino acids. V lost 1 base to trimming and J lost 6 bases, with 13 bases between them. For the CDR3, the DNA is TGTGCCAGCAGCCAAGGGACCCTAATAGCCAATGAGCAGTTCTTC. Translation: CASSQGTLIANEQFF.

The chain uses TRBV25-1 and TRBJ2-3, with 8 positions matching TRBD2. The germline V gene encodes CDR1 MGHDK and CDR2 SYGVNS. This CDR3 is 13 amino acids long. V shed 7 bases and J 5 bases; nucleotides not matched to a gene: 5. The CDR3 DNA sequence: TGTGCCAGCACGCGGGAGGCAGTAGATACGCAGTATTTT. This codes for CASTREAVDTQYF.

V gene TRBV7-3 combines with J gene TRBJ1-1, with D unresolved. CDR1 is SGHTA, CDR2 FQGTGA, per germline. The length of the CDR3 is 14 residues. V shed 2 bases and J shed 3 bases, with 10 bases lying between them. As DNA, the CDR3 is TGTGCCAGCAGCTTACGGGGAGGACACACTGAAGCTTTCTTT. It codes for CASSLRGGHTEAFF.

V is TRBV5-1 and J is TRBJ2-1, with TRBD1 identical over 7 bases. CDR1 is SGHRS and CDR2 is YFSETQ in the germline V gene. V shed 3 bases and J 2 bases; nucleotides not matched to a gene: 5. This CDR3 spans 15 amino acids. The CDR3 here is CASSYSGQTYNEQFF. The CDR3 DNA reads TGCGCCAGCAGCTACTCGGGACAGACCTACAATGAGCAGTTCTTC. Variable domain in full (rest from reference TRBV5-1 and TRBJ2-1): KAGVTQTPRYLIKTRGQQVTLSCSPISGHRSVSWYQQTPGQGLQFLFEYFSETQRNKGNFPGRFSGRQFSNSRSEMNVSTLELGDSALYLCASSYSGQTYNEQFFGPGTRLTVL.

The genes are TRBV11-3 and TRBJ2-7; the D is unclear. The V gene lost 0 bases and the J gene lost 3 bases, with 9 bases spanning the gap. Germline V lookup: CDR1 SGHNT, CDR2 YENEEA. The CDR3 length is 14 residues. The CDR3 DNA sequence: TGTGCCAGCAGCTTAGAGTTGCGGAACTACGAGCAGTACTTC. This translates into CASSLELRNYEQYF.

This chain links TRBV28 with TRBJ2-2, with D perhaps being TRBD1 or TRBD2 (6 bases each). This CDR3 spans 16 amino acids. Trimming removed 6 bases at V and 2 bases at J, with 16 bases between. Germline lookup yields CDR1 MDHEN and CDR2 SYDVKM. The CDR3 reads CASSHARGRNTGELFF. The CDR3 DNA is TGTGCCAGCAGCCACGCCCGGGGGCGCAACACCGGGGAGCTGTTTTTT.

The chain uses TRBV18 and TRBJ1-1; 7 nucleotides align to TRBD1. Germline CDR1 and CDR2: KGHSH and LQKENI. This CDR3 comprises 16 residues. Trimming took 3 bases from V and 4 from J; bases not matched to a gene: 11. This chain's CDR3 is CASSPGPGQVSTEAFF. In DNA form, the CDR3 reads TGTGCCAGCTCACCCGGACCAGGACAGGTGAGCACTGAAGCTTTCTTT.

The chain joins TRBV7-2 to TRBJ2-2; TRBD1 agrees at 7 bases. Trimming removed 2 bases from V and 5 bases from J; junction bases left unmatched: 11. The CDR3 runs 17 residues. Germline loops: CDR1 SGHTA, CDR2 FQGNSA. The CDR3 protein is CASSLFPGGIFTGELFF. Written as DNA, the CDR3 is TGTGCCAGCAGCTTATTCCCAGGGGGAATATTTACCGGGGAGCTGTTTTTT.

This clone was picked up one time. Written as DNA, the CDR3 is TGCAGCGTTGAAGAACGAGGGGGCCGAGAGACCCAGTACTTC. Its translation is CSVEERGGRETQYF. This chain connects TRBV29-1 to TRBJ2-5; 7 bases map to TRBD1. With 0 bases clipped from V and 4 bases from J, the junction kept 5 bases outside the gene matches. Per germline, CDR1 SQVTM and CDR2 ANQGSEA. This CDR3 spans 14 amino acids. Full variable domain (missing parts from reference TRBV29-1 and TRBJ2-5): SAVISQKPSRDICQRGTSLTIQCQVDSQVTMMFWYRQQPGQSLTLIATANQGSEATYESGFVIDKFPISRPNLTFSTLTVSNMSPEDSSIYLCSVEERGGRETQYFGPGTRLLVL.

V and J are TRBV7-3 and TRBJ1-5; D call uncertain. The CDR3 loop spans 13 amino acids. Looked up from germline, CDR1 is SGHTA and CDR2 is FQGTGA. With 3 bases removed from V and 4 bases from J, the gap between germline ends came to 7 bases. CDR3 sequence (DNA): TGTGCCAGCAGCTTGGGTCCGAATCAGCCCCAGCATTTT. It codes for CASSLGPNQPQHF.

CDR3 amino acids: CASTGDPSNQPQHF. CDR3 nucleotides: TGTGCCAGCACGGGGGACCCTAGCAATCAGCCCCAGCATTTT. The chain combines TRBV2 with TRBJ1-5, with D possibly matching TRBD1 (5 bases). V lost 7 bases and J 0 bases, leaving 10 bases between the germline ends. The CDR3 has 14 residues. Germline lookup yields CDR1 SNHLY and CDR2 FYNNEI. The entire variable domain, with the rest obtained from reference TRBV2 and TRBJ1-5, is as follows: EPEVTQTPSHQVTQMGQEVILRCVPISNHLYFYWYRQILGQKVEFLVSFYNNEISEKSEIFDDQFSVERPDGSNFTLKIRSTKLEDSAMYFCASTGDPSNQPQHFGDGTRLSIL.

CDR3 protein: CATMVWTSGNYNEQFF. The CDR3 DNA is TGTGCCACCATGGTTTGGACTAGCGGAAACTACAATGAGCAGTTCTTC. The chain couples TRBV13 to TRBJ2-1, with 10 positions matching TRBD2. The germline V gene encodes CDR1 PRHDT and CDR2 FYEKMQ (reference sequence). V lost 10 bases and J lost 3; bases outside the gene matches: 12. The CDR3 is 16 amino acids.

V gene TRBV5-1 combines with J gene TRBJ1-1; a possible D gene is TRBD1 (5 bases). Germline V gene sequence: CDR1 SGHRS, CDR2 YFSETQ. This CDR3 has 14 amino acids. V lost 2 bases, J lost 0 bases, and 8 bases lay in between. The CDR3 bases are TGCGCCAGCAGCTTCGGGGGGATGAACACTGAAGCTTTCTTT. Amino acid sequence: CASSFGGMNTEAFF.